The 2 T cell receptor beta chains in this list originate from one sample, sequenced in a study of response to subunit inactivated influenza vaccine. MiXCR, applied by TCRdb to the RT-PCR reads, yields one record per CDR3 protein. The sample yields around 580,000 distinct CDR3 sequences, approximately 10% seen once. The sequencing here drew on PBMCs from blood, taken on the day of vaccination. The source of these receptors is a man aged 45-65 years who received an inactivated influenza vaccine.

This clonotype was picked up many times. The V gene is TRBV7-8, the J gene TRBJ2-3; weak D call: TRBD2 (6 bases). V was clipped by 3 bases and J by 1 base, with 11 bases between them. The CDR3 is 15 residues long. Germline CDR1 and CDR2: SGHVS and FQNEAQ. The CDR3 spells CASSFSWRGTDTQYF. The CDR3 bases are TGTGCCAGCAGCTTTAGTTGGAGGGGCACAGATACGCAGTATTTT.

This clonotype was recorded a few times. The chain is built from TRBV20-1 and TRBJ1-2; D not resolved. CDR3 length: 13 residues. Trimming shortened V by 0 bases and J by 4 bases, and 9 bases separated the two germline ends. CDR1 is DFQATT, CDR2 SNEGSKA, per germline (reference sequence). As DNA, the CDR3 is TGCAGTGCTAGAGATCTGCTGGGCTATGGCTACACCTTC. Residues: CSARDLLGYGYTF.